The rows below give T cell receptor beta chains drawn from one sample of a study of OX40 agonist ivuxolimab in advanced cancers. TCRdb's copy holds only in-frame clones and misses some; the assay was immunoSEQ multiplex PCR. Here the sample spans some 50,000 clones, 86% being singletons. This specimen consisted of CD4+ or CD8+ T cells sorted from blood, obtained in a trial of the OX40 agonist ivuxolimab. These receptors were obtained from an adult with an advanced solid tumor such as melanoma, head and neck, liver or kidney cancer. CDR3s include the opening cysteine and the closing phenylalanine or tryptophan. Each record gives: D gene, J gene, clone size, V gene, CDR3 protein, CDR3 DNA. D genes are given only for firm matches. Expanded clones get a size class; other rows say once, few or many, or leave the size out.

>TRBD1|TRBJ1-2|NA|TRBV6-5
CASSYRGQGFGYGYTF
TGTGCCAGCAGTTACAGGGGACAGGGTTTCGGCTATGGCTACACCTTC
>NA|TRBJ2-3|NA|TRBV20-1
CSARVNTQYF
TGCAGTGCTAGGGTGAATACGCAGTATTTT
>NA|TRBJ2-5|NA|TRBV19
CASRTLMGDQETQYF
TGTGCCAGTAGGACGTTGATGGGAGACCAAGAGACCCAGTACTTC
>TRBD1|TRBJ2-5|once|TRBV18
CASSLSDRGSRETQYF
TGTGCCAGCTCATTATCAGACAGGGGGAGTAGAGAGACCCAGTACTTC
>NA|TRBJ2-7|few|TRBV29-1
CSVWGLHEQYF
TGCAGCGTTTGGGGGCTCCACGAGCAGTACTTC
>NA|TRBJ1-6|NA|TRBV6-5
CASSRTGTNSPLHF
TGTGCCAGCAGCCGGACCGGGACCAATTCACCCCTCCACTTT
>NA|TRBJ1-5|few|TRBV2
CASRWEAYSNQPQHF
TGTGCCAGCAGGTGGGAGGCTTATAGCAATCAGCCCCAGCATTTT
>NA|TRBJ1-2|NA|TRBV7-2
CASSRTRDYGYTF
TGTGCCAGCAGTCGTACCAGGGACTATGGCTACACCTTC
>TRBD1|TRBJ2-4|NA|TRBV5-1
CASSLPGQGTGIQYF
TGCGCCAGCAGCTTGCCGGGACAGGGAACCGGCATTCAGTACTTC
>NA|TRBJ1-6|NA|TRBV28
CASSLPGTRHSPLHF
TGTGCCAGCAGTTTGCCCGGGACAAGACATTCACCCCTCCACTTT
>NA|TRBJ1-4|NA|TRBV15
CATSRDPSGGEKLFF
TGTGCCACCAGCAGAGATCCCTCGGGGGGTGAAAAACTGTTTTTT
>TRBD1|TRBJ2-3|NA|TRBV28
CASSFVLTGGPTDTQYF
TGTGCCAGCAGTTTTGTCTTGACAGGGGGCCCGACAGATACGCAGTATTTT
>TRBD2|TRBJ2-1|NA|TRBV28
CASSSSGGRASYNEQFF
TGTGCCAGCAGTTCGAGCGGCGGGAGGGCCTCCTACAATGAGCAGTTCTTC
>NA|TRBJ2-1|NA|TRBV7-3
CASSENGPKGGQFF
TGTGCCAGCAGCGAGAACGGGCCTAAGGGGGGGCAGTTCTTC
>NA|TRBJ2-5|NA|TRBV5-1
CASSFASNVGETQYF
TGCGCCAGCAGCTTCGCCAGCAACGTGGGGGAGACCCAGTACTTC